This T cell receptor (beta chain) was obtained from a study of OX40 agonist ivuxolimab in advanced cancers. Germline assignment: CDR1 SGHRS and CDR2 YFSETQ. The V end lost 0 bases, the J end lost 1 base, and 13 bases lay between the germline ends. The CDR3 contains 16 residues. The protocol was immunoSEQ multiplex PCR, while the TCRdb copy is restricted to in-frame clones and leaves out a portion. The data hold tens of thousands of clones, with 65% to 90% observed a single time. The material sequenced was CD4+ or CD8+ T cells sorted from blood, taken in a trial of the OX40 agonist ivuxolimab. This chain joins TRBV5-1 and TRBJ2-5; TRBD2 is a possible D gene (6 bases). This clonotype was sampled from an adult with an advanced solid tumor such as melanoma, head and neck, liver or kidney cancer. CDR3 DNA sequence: TGCGCCAGCAGCTTGGCCGGAGGGGCCACCCAAGAGACCCAGTACTTC. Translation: CASSLAGGATQETQYF. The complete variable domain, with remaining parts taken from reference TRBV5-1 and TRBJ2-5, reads KAGVTQTPRYLIKTRGQQVTLSCSPISGHRSVSWYQQTPGQGLQFLFEYFSETQRNKGNFPGRFSGRQFSNSRSEMNVSTLELGDSALYLCASSLAGGATQETQYFGPGTRLLVL.